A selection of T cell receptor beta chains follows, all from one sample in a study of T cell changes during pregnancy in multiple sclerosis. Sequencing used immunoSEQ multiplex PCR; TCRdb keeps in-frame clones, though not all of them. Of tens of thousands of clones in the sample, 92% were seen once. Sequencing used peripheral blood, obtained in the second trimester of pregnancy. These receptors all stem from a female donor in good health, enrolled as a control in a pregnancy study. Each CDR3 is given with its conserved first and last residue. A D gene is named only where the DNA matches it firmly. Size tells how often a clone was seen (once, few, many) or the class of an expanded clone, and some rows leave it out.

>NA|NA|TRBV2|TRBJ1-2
CASMPPTWGDRIYGYTF
TGTGCCAGCATGCCCCCGACATGGGGGGATCGGATCTATGGCTACACCTTC
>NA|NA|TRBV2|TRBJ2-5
CASSAELVAQYF
TGTGCCAGCAGTGCCGAGCTAGTGGCCCAGTACTTC
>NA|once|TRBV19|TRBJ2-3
CGSGSTDTQYF
TGTGGGAGCGGGAGCACAGATACGCAGTATTTT
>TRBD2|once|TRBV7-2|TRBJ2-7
CASSLDYEASGISYEQYF
TGTGCCAGCAGCTTAGATTATGAAGCTAGCGGGATTTCCTACGAGCAGTACTTC
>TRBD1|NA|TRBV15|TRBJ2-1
CATSRAGTGGGEQFF
TGTGCCACCAGCAGAGCCGGGACAGGGGGCGGTGAGCAGTTCTTC
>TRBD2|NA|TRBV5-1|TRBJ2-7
CASREMGLADYEQYF
TGCGCCAGCAGAGAAATGGGGCTAGCGGACTACGAGCAGTACTTC
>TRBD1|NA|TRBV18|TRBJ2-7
CASSLKDRAEQYF
TGTGCCAGCTCACTCAAGGACAGGGCCGAGCAGTACTTC
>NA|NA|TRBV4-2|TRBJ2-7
CASSQGATGTYEQYF
TGTGCCAGCAGCCAAGGCGCCACAGGAACCTACGAGCAGTACTTC
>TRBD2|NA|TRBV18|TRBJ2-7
CASSPAGTNTYEQYF
TGTGCCAGCTCACCGGCCGGGACTAACACATACGAGCAGTACTTC
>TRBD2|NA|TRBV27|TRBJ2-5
CASSLRGLGHETQYF
TGTGCCAGCAGTTTAAGGGGACTAGGACATGAGACCCAGTACTTC
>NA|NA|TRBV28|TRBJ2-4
CASSPLSGLAKNIQYF
TGTGCCAGCAGTCCACTATCCGGATTAGCCAAAAACATTCAGTACTTC
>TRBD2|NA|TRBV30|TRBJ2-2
CAWSRQLAGGGELFF
TGTGCCTGGAGTCGTCAGCTAGCGGGAGGAGGGGAGCTGTTTTTT
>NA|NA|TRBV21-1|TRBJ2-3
CASSPGTKGSF
TGTGCCAGCAGCCCGGGGACTAAGGGGTCTTTT
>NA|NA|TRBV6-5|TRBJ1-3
CASSYSNRRVGNTIYF
TGTGCCAGCAGTTACTCGAATCGCAGGGTGGGAAACACCATATATTTT
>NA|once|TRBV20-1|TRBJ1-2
CSARIPYGYTF
TGCAGTGCTAGAATTCCATATGGCTACACCTTC
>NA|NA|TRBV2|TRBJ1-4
CASSPPRGDKGNEKLFF
TGTGCCAGCAGCCCACCACGGGGGGACAAGGGTAATGAAAAACTGTTTTTT
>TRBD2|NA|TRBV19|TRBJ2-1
CASSTGTTTTYNEQFF
TGTGCCAGTAGCACCGGGACTACCACGACCTACAATGAGCAGTTCTTC
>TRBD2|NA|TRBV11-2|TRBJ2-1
CASSLLPSGSPNEQFF
TGTGCCAGCAGCTTACTCCCTAGCGGGAGTCCCAATGAGCAGTTCTTC
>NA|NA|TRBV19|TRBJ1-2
CASSTTGSYGYTF
TGTGCCAGTAGTACTACAGGGAGCTATGGCTACACCTTC
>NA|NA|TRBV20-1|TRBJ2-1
CSGQEDEQFF
TGCAGTGGACAGGAGGATGAGCAGTTCTTC
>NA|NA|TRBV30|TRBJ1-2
CAWSGGGANYGYTF
TGTGCCTGGAGTGGAGGGGGGGCCAATTATGGCTACACCTTC
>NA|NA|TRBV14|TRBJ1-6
CASSQDLAGHRSYNSPLHF
TGTGCCAGCAGCCAAGATTTGGCAGGGCACCGCTCCTATAATTCACCCCTCCACTTT
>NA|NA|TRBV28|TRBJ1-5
CASWGTGKQPQHF
TGTGCCAGCTGGGGAACAGGGAAACAGCCCCAGCATTTT
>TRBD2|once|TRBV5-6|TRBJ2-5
CASSLGGRGMGSQETQYF
TGTGCCAGCAGCTTGGGTGGGCGGGGGATGGGATCCCAAGAGACCCAGTACTTC
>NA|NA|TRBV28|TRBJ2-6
CASSWGGLSGANVLTF
TGTGCCAGCAGTTGGGGGGGGCTTTCTGGGGCCAACGTCCTGACTTTC
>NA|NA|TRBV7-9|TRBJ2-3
CASSLIKGRGLTVIDTQYF
TGTGCCAGCAGCTTGATAAAGGGTAGGGGACTCACGGTCATAGATACGCAGTATTTT
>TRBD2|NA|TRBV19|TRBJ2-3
CASSTGTSGFTDTQYF
TGTGCCAGTAGTACCGGGACTAGCGGTTTCACAGATACGCAGTATTTT
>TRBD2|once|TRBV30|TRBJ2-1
CAWAGTSGRSASYNEQFF
TGTGCCTGGGCCGGGACTAGCGGGAGAAGTGCGTCCTACAATGAGCAGTTCTTC
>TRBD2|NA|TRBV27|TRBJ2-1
CASSPWTSGRARHEQFF
TGTGCCAGCAGTCCCTGGACTAGCGGGAGGGCCCGCCATGAGCAGTTCTTC
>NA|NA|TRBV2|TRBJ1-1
CASTVGGPVSEAFF
TGTGCCAGCACGGTCGGGGGACCGGTTTCTGAAGCTTTCTTT
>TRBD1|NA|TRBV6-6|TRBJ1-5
CASSRDSSNQPQHF
TGTGCCAGCAGTCGGGACAGCTCCAATCAGCCCCAGCATTTT
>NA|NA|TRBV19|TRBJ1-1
CASSLTRDTEAFF
TGTGCCAGTAGTTTAACCCGGGACACTGAAGCTTTCTTT
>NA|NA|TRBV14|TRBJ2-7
CASSLTRSSREQYF
TGTGCCAGCAGCCTGACTAGGAGTTCACGCGAGCAGTACTTC
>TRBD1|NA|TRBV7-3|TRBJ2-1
CASSRDRGPYNEQFF
TGTGCCAGCAGCCGTGACAGGGGTCCTTACAATGAGCAGTTCTTC
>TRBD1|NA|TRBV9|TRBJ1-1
CASSGTGVTEAFF
TGTGCCAGCAGCGGGACAGGGGTCACTGAAGCTTTCTTT
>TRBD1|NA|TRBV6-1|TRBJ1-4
CASSLLGQGEEKLFF
TGTGCCAGCAGCCTCCTAGGACAGGGGGAGGAAAAACTGTTTTTT
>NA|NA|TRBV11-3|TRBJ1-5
CASSHKQAPNRAQHF
TGTGCCAGCAGCCACAAGCAGGCTCCCAACAGGGCCCAGCATTTT
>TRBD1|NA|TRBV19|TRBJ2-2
CASSIVWQGAGELFF
TGTGCCAGTAGTATAGTTTGGCAGGGGGCAGGGGAGCTGTTTTTT
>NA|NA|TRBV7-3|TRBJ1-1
CASSSPGDTEAFF
TGTGCCAGCAGCTCCCCAGGGGACACTGAAGCTTTCTTT
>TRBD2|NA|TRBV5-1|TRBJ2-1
CASSELAGGPSGEQFF
TGCGCCAGCAGCGAGTTAGCGGGAGGGCCTTCAGGTGAGCAGTTCTTC
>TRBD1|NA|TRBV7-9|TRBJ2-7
CASSSYRDRGYEQYF
TGTGCCAGCAGCTCGTACCGGGACAGGGGCTACGAGCAGTACTTC
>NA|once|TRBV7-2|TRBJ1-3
CASSSVWGYSGNTIYF
TGTGCCAGCAGCTCTGTCTGGGGCTACTCTGGAAACACCATATATTTT
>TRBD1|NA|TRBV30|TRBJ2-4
CAWSRQGANIQYF
TGTGCCTGGAGCAGACAGGGGGCAAACATTCAGTACTTC
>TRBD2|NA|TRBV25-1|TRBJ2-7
CASSEPRQTSGGYEQYF
TGTGCCAGCAGTGAGCCACGGCAAACTAGCGGGGGCTACGAGCAGTACTTC
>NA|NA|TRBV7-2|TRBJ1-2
CASSLAGGVNYGYTF
TGTGCCAGCAGCTTAGCGGGGGGGGTGAACTATGGCTACACCTTC
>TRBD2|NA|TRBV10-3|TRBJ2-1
CAIRAEAGGGYNEQFF
TGTGCCATCAGGGCGGAAGCGGGGGGCGGCTACAATGAGCAGTTCTTC
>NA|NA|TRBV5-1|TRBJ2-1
CASSVTWFRGVNEQFF
TGCGCCAGCAGCGTCACTTGGTTCAGGGGGGTGAATGAGCAGTTCTTC
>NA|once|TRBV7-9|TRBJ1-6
CASSLGEGSSPLHF
TGTGCCAGCAGCTTAGGGGAGGGAAGTTCACCCCTCCACTTT
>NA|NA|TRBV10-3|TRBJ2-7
CAISLQKGRSDYEQYF
TGTGCCATCAGCCTTCAAAAAGGGAGATCGGACTACGAGCAGTACTTC
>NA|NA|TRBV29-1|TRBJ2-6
CSVGGGRGLGANVLTF
TGCAGCGTTGGGGGGGGTCGGGGGCTGGGGGCCAACGTCCTGACTTTC
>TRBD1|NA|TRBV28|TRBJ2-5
CASSSRTGLRQETQYF
TGTGCCAGCAGTTCCCGGACAGGGCTCCGCCAAGAGACCCAGTACTTC
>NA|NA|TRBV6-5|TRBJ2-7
CASSYSAGSYEQYF
TGTGCCAGCAGTTACTCAGCAGGGTCCTACGAGCAGTACTTC